The text below deals with one T cell receptor beta chain. This specimen belongs to a study of blood T cell repertoires in COVID-19. Study at large: Both acute and convalescent COVID-19 samples were obtained from the United States, Italy and Spain.

Per the authors' pipeline: Researchers report that nucleated cell counts were estimated from reference gene primer amplification. Assay used: immunoSEQ multiplex PCR; TCRdb lists only in-frame clones, some missing. The V and J calls and clone size are taken from that table; D and trimming were inferred from the DNA. This sample has 100,000 to 150,000 clones; approximately 82% occur once, and the top ten carry 3.5% to 4%. The CDR3 covers 16 residues. V was clipped by 0 bases and J by 7 bases, with 18 bases between them. Per the germline V gene, CDR1 is MGHRA and CDR2 is YSYEKL. V and J are TRBV4-1 and TRBJ1-1; D unresolved. The sequenced material came from peripheral blood. The sequence came from a woman between 45 and 65 years old with acute or convalescent COVID-19. CDR3 sequence reads: CASSQDERGGRLEAFF. CDR3 nucleotide sequence: TGCGCCAGCAGCCAAGATGAACGGGGAGGACGGCTTGAAGCTTTCTTT.